A selection of T cell receptor beta chains follows, all from one sample in a study of cytomegalovirus exposure and HLA in healthy donors. Sequencing was performed with immunoSEQ multiplex PCR; in TCRdb, only in-frame clones are kept and a portion is missing. The sample yields about 110,000 clones, roughly 87% seen once. Sequencing was done on a sample of PBMCs. The receptor set was obtained from a man in his thirties or forties in good health and CMV-seropositive. Each CDR3 is given with its conserved first and last residue. The D gene is left open where the match is weak. Part of the rows lack a size; the others show once, few, many or a class for expanded clones.

cdr3_aa cdr3_nt d_call clone_size j_call v_call
CASSQGTGQNYGYTF TGTGCCAGCAGCCAGGGGACCGGACAGAACTATGGCTACACCTTC - - TRBJ1-2 TRBV4-2
CVSSYSGGHSNQPQHF TGTGTCAGCAGTTACTCGGGGGGGCATAGCAATCAGCCCCAGCATTTT - - TRBJ1-5 TRBV6-5
CASSVDVGVRGNPSGGYTF TGTGCCAGCAGCGTCGATGTGGGGGTCAGGGGGAATCCGTCCGGTGGCTACACCTTC TRBD1 - TRBJ1-2 TRBV9
CASSIWTGPYGYTF TGTGCCAGCAGCATATGGACAGGGCCCTATGGCTACACCTTC TRBD1 - TRBJ1-2 TRBV13
CASSLGAGPGFEAFF TGCGCCAGCAGCTTGGGGGCGGGACCCGGATTCGAAGCTTTCTTT - - TRBJ1-1 TRBV5-1
CASSIGTGAPSEQYF TGTGCCAGTAGTATAGGGACAGGGGCCCCCTCTGAGCAGTACTTC TRBD1 - TRBJ2-7 TRBV19
CASTRGTGAYNEQFF TGTGCCAGCACCCGCGGGACAGGGGCCTACAATGAGCAGTTCTTC TRBD1 - TRBJ2-1 TRBV5-5
CASSPGPLEAQHF TGCGCCAGCAGCCCTGGACCTTTGGAGGCCCAGCATTTT - few TRBJ1-5 TRBV5-1
CAISAELAGGLNEQFF TGTGCCATCAGTGCGGAACTAGCGGGGGGGCTTAATGAGCAGTTCTTC TRBD2 - TRBJ2-1 TRBV10-3
CASSDRQGNEEKLFF TGTGCCAGCAGTGATCGACAGGGCAATGAAGAAAAACTGTTTTTT TRBD1 - TRBJ1-4 TRBV6-1
CASSLAGGAGTGVIKNTEAFF TGCGCCAGCAGCTTGGCCGGAGGGGCCGGGACAGGGGTAATTAAGAACACTGAAGCTTTCTTT TRBD1 - TRBJ1-1 TRBV5-1
CASSMLRGQGRNEQYF TGTGCCAGTAGTATGTTAAGAGGACAGGGGCGCAACGAGCAGTACTTC TRBD1 - TRBJ2-7 TRBV19
CASNSGGPSYEQYF TGTGCCAGTAATTCCGGGGGGCCGTCCTACGAGCAGTACTTC - - TRBJ2-7 TRBV19
CASSGSGGLENIQYF TGCGCCAGCAGCGGCAGTGGGGGACTAGAAAACATTCAGTACTTC TRBD2 - TRBJ2-4 TRBV4-1
CASSWDRGYGYTF TGTGCCAGCAGTTGGGACAGGGGGTATGGCTACACCTTC TRBD1 - TRBJ1-2 TRBV2
CASSRGSGGRDTQYF TGTGCCAGCAGCCGAGGTAGCGGGGGGCGGGATACGCAGTATTTT TRBD2 - TRBJ2-3 TRBV7-9
CASSDYRSSYEQYF TGTGCCAGCAGTGATTACCGGAGCTCCTACGAGCAGTACTTC - - TRBJ2-7 TRBV6-1
CASSVGGTTSNYGYTF TGTGCCAGCAGCGTAGGAGGGACAACTTCTAACTATGGCTACACCTTC - - TRBJ1-2 TRBV9
CAISPGLAGGRGEQFF TGTGCCATCAGCCCGGGACTAGCGGGGGGCCGGGGTGAGCAGTTCTTC TRBD2 - TRBJ2-1 TRBV10-3
CASSLAQGASPLHF TGTGCCAGCAGCTTGGCACAGGGGGCTTCACCCCTCCACTTT TRBD1 - TRBJ1-6 TRBV5-8
CASSQTGGGNQPQHF TGTGCCAGTAGTCAAACTGGGGGAGGGAATCAGCCCCAGCATTTT - - TRBJ1-5 TRBV19